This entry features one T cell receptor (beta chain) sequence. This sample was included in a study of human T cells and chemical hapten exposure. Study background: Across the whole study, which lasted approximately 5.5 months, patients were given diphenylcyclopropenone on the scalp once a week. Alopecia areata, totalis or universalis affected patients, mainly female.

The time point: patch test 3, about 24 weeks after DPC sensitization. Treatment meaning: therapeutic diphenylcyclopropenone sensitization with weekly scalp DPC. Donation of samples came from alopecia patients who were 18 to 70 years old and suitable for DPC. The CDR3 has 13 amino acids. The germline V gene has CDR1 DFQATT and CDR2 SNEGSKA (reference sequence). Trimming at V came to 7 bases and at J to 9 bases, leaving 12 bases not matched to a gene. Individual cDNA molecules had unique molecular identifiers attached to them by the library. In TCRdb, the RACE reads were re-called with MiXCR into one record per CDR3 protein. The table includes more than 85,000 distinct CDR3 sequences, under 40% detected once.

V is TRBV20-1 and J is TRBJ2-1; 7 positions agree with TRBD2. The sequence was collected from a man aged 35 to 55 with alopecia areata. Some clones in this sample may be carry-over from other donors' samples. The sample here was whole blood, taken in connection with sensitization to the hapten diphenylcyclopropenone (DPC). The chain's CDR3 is CSGHGTTTTEQFF. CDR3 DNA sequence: TGCAGTGGACACGGGACTACCACGACTGAGCAGTTCTTC.